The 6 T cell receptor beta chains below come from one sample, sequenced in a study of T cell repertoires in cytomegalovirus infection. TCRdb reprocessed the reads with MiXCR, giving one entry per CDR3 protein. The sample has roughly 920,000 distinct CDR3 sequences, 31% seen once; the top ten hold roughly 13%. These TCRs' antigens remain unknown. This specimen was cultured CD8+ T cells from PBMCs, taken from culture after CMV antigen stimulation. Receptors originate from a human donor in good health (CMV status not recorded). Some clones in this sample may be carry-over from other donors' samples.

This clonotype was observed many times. The CDR3 reads CASSRDSYGYTF. CDR3 sequence (DNA): TGTGCCAGCAGTAGGGACAGCTATGGCTACACCTTC. The rearrangement links TRBV12-3 or TRBV12-4 to TRBJ1-2; 7 nucleotides line up with TRBD1. The CDR3 totals 12 residues. Germline trimming cut 5 bases from V and 4 bases from J; bases unmatched to any gene: 1.

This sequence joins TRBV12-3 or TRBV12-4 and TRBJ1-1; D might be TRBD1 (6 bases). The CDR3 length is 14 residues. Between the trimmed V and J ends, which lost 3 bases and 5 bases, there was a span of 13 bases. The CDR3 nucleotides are TGTGCCAGCAGTTTCCCAGGGAGGGGGACTGAAGCTTTCTTT. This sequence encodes CASSFPGRGTEAFF.

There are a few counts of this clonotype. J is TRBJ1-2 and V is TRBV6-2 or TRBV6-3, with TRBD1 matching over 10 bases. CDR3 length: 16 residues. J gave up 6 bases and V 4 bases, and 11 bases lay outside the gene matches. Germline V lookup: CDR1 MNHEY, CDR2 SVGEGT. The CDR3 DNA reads TGTGCCAGCAGTTCTTCTCCGGGACAGGGGAGGAATGGCTACACCTTC. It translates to CASSSSPGQGRNGYTF.

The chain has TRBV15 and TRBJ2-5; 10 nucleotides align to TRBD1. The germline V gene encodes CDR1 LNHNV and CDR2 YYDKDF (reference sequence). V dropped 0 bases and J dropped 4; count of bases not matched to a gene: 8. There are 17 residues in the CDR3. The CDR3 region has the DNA TGTGCCACCAGCAGAGATGGGGGACAGGGGCTGGGAGAGACCCAGTACTTC. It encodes CATSRDGGQGLGETQYF.

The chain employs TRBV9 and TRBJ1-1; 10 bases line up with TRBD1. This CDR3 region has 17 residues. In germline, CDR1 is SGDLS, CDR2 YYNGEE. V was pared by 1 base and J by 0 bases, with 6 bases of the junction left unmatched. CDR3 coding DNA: TGTGCCAGCAGCGTAATCGGGACAGGGGCATTGAACACTGAAGCTTTCTTT. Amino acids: CASSVIGTGALNTEAFF.

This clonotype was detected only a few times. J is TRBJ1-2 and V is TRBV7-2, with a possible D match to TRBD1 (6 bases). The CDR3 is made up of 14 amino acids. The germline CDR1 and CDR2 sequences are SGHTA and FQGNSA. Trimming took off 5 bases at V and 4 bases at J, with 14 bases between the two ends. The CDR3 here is CASSRPTGLYGYTF. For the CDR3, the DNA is TGTGCCAGCAGCCGCCCGACAGGTCTCTATGGCTACACCTTC.